This TCR beta chain was observed in a study of PD-L1 blockade in urothelial cancer. Per the germline V gene, CDR1 is SGHDN and CDR2 is FVKESK. The length of the CDR3 is 14 residues. Trimming took off 3 bases at V and 2 bases at J, with 10 bases between the two ends. The table came from immunoSEQ multiplex PCR; TCRdb's copy has only in-frame clones and leaves some out. The sample lists 35,000 to 40,000 clones, just over 35% occurring once. This chain links TRBV14 with TRBJ2-5; D is unresolved. The sample was tumor tissue, taken before atezolizumab (anti-PD-L1) treatment. This clonotype was obtained from a man aged 55-75 years with urothelial cancer. The CDR3 region has the DNA TGTGCCAGCAGCCAGTGGGGATTTCAAGAGACCCAGTACTTC. Its translation: CASSQWGFQETQYF.